Reported below is one T cell receptor (beta chain). Its antigen is as yet unknown. These data originate in a study of cytomegalovirus exposure and HLA in healthy donors. General study results and limits: The productive fraction for most TCR beta V segments was about 90% or about 30% in an earlier analysis. After further analysis at a later stage, roughly 16,000 TCR beta sequences were associated with HLA alleles at 0.05 false discovery rate.

Germline-derived CDR1 and CDR2 are MDHEN and SYDVKM. This CDR3 is 16 amino acids long. V was clipped by 5 bases and J by 3 bases; unmatched bases: 10. The donors comprised healthy bone marrow donors. Nominally healthy donors provided the samples, though records likely missed some immune exposures. Primers for the PCR totalled 60 Vbeta and 13 Jbeta. The data were produced by immunoSEQ multiplex PCR, yet TCRdb's version contains in-frame clones alone and is incomplete. The top ten hold 1.5% to 2% of the sample, which has roughly 260,000 clones, about 83% seen once. The V call is TRBV28, the J call TRBJ2-7; 10 positions match TRBD2. The specimen was PBMCs. The receptor's source is a woman aged 40 to 55 in good health and CMV-seropositive. Here the CDR3 reads CASSPIIGTSVYEQYF. The CDR3 DNA sequence: TGTGCCAGCAGTCCCATAATCGGGACTAGCGTCTACGAGCAGTACTTC.